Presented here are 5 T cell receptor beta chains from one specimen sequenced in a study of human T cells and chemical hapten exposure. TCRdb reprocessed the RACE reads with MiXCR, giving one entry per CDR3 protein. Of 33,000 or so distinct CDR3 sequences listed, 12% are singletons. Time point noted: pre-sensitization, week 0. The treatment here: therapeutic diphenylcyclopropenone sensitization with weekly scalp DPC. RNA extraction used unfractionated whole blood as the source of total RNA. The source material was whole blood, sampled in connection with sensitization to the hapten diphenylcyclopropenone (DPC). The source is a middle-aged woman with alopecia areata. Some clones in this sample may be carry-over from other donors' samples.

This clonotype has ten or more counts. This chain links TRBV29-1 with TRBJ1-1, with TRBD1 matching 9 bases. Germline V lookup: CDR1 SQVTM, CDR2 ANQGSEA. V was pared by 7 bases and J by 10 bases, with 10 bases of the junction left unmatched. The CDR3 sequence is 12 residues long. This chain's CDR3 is CSAGTGTGSAFF. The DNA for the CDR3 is TGCAGCGCCGGGACCGGGACAGGGTCAGCTTTCTTT. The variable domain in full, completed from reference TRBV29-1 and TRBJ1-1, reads SAVISQKPSRDICQRGTSLTIQCQVDSQVTMMFWYRQQPGQSLTLIATANQGSEATYESGFVIDKFPISRPNLTFSTLTVSNMSPEDSSIYLCSAGTGTGSAFFGQGTRLTVV.

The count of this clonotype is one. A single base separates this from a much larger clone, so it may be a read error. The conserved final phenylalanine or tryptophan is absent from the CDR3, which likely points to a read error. The CDR3 sequence: CASSLQGDYGYTY. DNA for the CDR3: TGTGCCAGCTCGCTACAGGGGGACTATGGCTACACCTAC. The rearrangement links TRBV18 to TRBJ1-2; TRBD1 matches at 8 bases. Germline V gene data show CDR1 as KGHSH and CDR2 as LQKENI. V lost 6 bases to trimming and J lost 3 bases; unmatched junction nucleotides: 3. The CDR3 loop spans 13 amino acids.

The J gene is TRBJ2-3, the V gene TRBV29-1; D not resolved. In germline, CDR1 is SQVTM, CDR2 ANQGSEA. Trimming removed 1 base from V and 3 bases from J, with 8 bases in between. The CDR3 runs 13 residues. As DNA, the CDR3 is TGCAGCGTTGAAGCTTCCGTTACAGATACGCAGTATTTT. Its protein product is CSVEASVTDTQYF.

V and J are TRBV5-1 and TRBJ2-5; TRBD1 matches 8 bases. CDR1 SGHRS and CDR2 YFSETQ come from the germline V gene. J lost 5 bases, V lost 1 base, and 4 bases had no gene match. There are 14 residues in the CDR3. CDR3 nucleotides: TGCGCCAGCAGCTTGCCAGGGGGCGGGGAGACCCAGTACTTC. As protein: CASSLPGGGETQYF.

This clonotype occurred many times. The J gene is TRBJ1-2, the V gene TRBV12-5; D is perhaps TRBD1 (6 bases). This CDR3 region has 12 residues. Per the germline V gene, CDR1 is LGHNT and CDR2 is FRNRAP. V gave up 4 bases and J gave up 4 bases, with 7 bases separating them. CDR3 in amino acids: CASGSQGYGYTF. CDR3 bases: TGTGCTAGTGGTTCACAGGGCTATGGCTACACCTTC.